A single sample gave rise to the 18 T cell receptor beta chains below, sequenced in a study of blood T cell repertoires in COVID-19. Repertoires were generated with immunoSEQ multiplex PCR, while TCRdb's copy carries only in-frame clones and drops some. Of 300,000 to 350,000 clones listed, about 93% are singletons. Source material: peripheral blood. These receptors were obtained from a woman aged 25 to 45 with COVID-19, enrolled during active disease.

This clone was observed a single time. This chain connects TRBV11-1 to TRBJ2-5, with D tentatively TRBD1 (5 bases). Germline assignment: CDR1 SGHAT and CDR2 FQDESV (reference sequence). This CDR3 is built from 15 residues. Trimming took 3 bases from V and 1 from J, leaving 12 bases between them. The CDR3 coding sequence is TGTGCCAGCAGCTTTGGCCTAGGGGCCCAAGAGACCCAGTACTTC. Translated: CASSFGLGAQETQYF.

The chain uses TRBV7-8 and TRBJ2-5; 9 bases fit TRBD1. The ends lost 5 bases at V and 4 bases at J; junction bases unmatched: 11. The CDR3 runs 16 residues. CDR1 and CDR2 (germline): SGHVS, FQNEAQ. CDR3 protein: CASSAHRGHSLETQYF. The CDR3 bases are TGTGCCAGCAGCGCTCACAGGGGGCATAGTTTAGAGACCCAGTACTTC.

The CDR3 protein is CASHGQGGSNSPLHF. The CDR3 nucleotides read TGTGCCAGCCATGGACAGGGCGGGTCTAATTCACCCCTCCACTTT. The chain is built from TRBV18 and TRBJ1-6; 8 bases are shared with TRBD1. Germline V gives CDR1 KGHSH, CDR2 LQKENI. The V gene end was trimmed by 8 bases and the J gene end by 6 bases; junction bases not matched to a gene: 9. This CDR3 contains 15 residues.

This clone has a single count. The V and J genes are TRBV6-6 and TRBJ2-7, with TRBD1 as a possible D gene (6 bases). V was trimmed by 0 bases and J by 9 bases, leaving 18 bases between them. This CDR3 contains 15 residues. Looked up from germline, CDR1 is MNHNY and CDR2 is SVGAGI (reference sequence). The CDR3 protein is CASSYSPRGPRGQYF. In DNA form, the CDR3 reads TGTGCCAGCAGTTACTCCCCCAGGGGCCCGAGGGGGCAGTACTTC.

V usage is TRBV30 and J usage is TRBJ2-1, with D hard to call. V was cut by 2 bases and J by 7 bases, with 18 bases left in between. The CDR3 is 15 residues long. Germline V lookup: CDR1 GTSNPN, CDR2 SVGIG (reference sequence). The CDR3 protein is CAWSPPVIGVNEQFF. The CDR3 bases are TGTGCCTGGAGTCCGCCAGTTATCGGAGTTAATGAGCAGTTCTTC.

This chain links TRBV2 with TRBJ2-7; D perhaps matches TRBD2 (7 bases). V dropped 1 base and J dropped 0 bases, with 16 bases sitting between them. Germline loops: CDR1 SNHLY, CDR2 FYNNEI. This CDR3 contains 17 residues. The CDR3 protein is CASSEGEGGGPSYEQYF. The CDR3 DNA reads TGTGCCAGCAGTGAAGGGGAAGGGGGAGGGCCCTCCTACGAGCAGTACTTC. Using reference TRBV2 and TRBJ2-7 for the parts outside the CDR3, the full variable domain is EPEVTQTPSHQVTQMGQEVILRCVPISNHLYFYWYRQILGQKVEFLVSFYNNEISEKSEIFDDQFSVERPDGSNFTLKIRSTKLEDSAMYFCASSEGEGGGPSYEQYFGPGTRLTVT.

This chain joins TRBV19 and TRBJ2-1; 11 positions agree with TRBD1. CDR3 length: 24 amino acids. After removal of 5 bases from V and 0 bases from J, the junction contained 27 bases not matched to a gene. From germline, CDR1 is LNHDA and CDR2 SQIVND (reference sequence). Here the CDR3 DNA reads TGTGCCAGTAGTCCGGGGACAGGGGGTCCCCTACATCGAGGGAGGGCCCTCTCCTACAATGAGCAGTTCTTC. It translates to CASSPGTGGPLHRGRALSYNEQFF.

The chain recombines TRBV4-1 with TRBJ2-5, with 8 bases fitting TRBD1. With V trimmed by 0 bases and J by 5 bases, 5 bases remained unmatched. This CDR3 region has 15 residues. CDR1 and CDR2 (germline): MGHRA, YSYEKL. As DNA, the CDR3 is TGCGCCAGCAGCCAAGATATAACAGGGGGGGAGACCCAGTACTTC. Its translation is CASSQDITGGETQYF.

CDR3 nucleotide sequence: TGTGCCAGCAGTTTAGGACTAGCGGGCAACACCGGGGAGCTGTTTTTT. It translates to CASSLGLAGNTGELFF. The chain combines TRBV6-5 with TRBJ2-2, with 11 bases aligning to TRBD2. With V trimmed by 4 bases and J by 2 bases, 3 bases remained unmatched. This CDR3 spans 16 amino acids. Per the germline V gene, CDR1 is MNHEY and CDR2 is SVGAGI.

The J gene is TRBJ2-7, the V gene TRBV19; D is perhaps TRBD1 (7 bases). The CDR3 covers 15 residues. The germline V gene has CDR1 LNHDA and CDR2 SQIVND (reference sequence). Trimming took off 3 bases at V and 4 bases at J, with 16 bases between the two ends. The CDR3 sequence is CASSIIPGGTYEQYF. CDR3 coding DNA: TGTGCCAGTAGTATCATCCCAGGGGGGACATACGAGCAGTACTTC.

This chain uses TRBV5-1 with TRBJ1-4, with D possibly matching TRBD1 (5 bases). Looked up from germline, CDR1 is SGHRS and CDR2 is YFSETQ. CDR3 length: 13 residues. V gave up 2 bases and J gave up 6 bases, with 8 bases separating them. The CDR3, as DNA: TGCGCCAGCAGCTTACGGGGGGATGAAAAACTGTTTTTT. It yields the protein CASSLRGDEKLFF.

This rearrangement joins TRBV30 to TRBJ1-3, with D tentatively TRBD1 (5 bases). Trimming removed 8 bases from V and 4 bases from J, with 15 bases in between. Germline CDR1 is GTSNPN and CDR2 is SVGIG (reference sequence). CDR3 length: 13 residues. The CDR3: CASDTGAGNTIYF. CDR3 in DNA: TGTGCCAGCGATACAGGCGCCGGAAACACCATATATTTT.

V gene TRBV5-1 combines with J gene TRBJ2-3; 7 nucleotides align to TRBD2. V was clipped by 0 bases and J by 6 bases; unmatched bases: 22. The CDR3 contains 20 residues. CDR1 SGHRS and CDR2 YFSETQ come from the germline V gene. As DNA, the CDR3 is TGCGCCAGCAGCTTGGCGGCAGGCGGGGCTAGCGGTTATTCCTCGGATACGCAGTATTTT. Protein sequence: CASSLAAGGASGYSSDTQYF. The whole variable domain, remainder taken from reference TRBV5-1 and TRBJ2-3, is KAGVTQTPRYLIKTRGQQVTLSCSPISGHRSVSWYQQTPGQGLQFLFEYFSETQRNKGNFPGRFSGRQFSNSRSEMNVSTLELGDSALYLCASSLAAGGASGYSSDTQYFGPGTRLTVL.

This clone came up once. V usage is TRBV6-5 and J usage is TRBJ2-7; 11 bases line up with TRBD2. The germline gives CDR1 MNHEY, CDR2 SVGAGI. Trimming took 3 bases from V and 3 from J; bases not matched to a gene: 4. CDR3 length: 15 residues. Here the CDR3 reads CASSYRLAGIYEQYF. Here the CDR3 DNA reads TGTGCCAGCAGTTATAGACTAGCGGGAATCTACGAGCAGTACTTC.

The chain recombines TRBV5-6 with TRBJ2-5, with D unclear. This CDR3 region has 15 residues. Germline CDR1 reads SGHDT; CDR2 reads YYEEEE. The V and J ends lost 1 base and 3 bases respectively, with 13 bases between them. The CDR3 DNA follows: TGTGCCAGCAGCTTGATCGCTAGTCAGAAAGAGACCCAGTACTTC. Amino acid sequence: CASSLIASQKETQYF. Complete variable domain (other parts from reference TRBV5-6 and TRBJ2-5): DAGVTQSPTHLIKTRGQQVTLRCSPKSGHDTVSWYQQALGQGPQFIFQYYEEEERQRGNFPDRFSGHQFPNYSSELNVNALLLGDSALYLCASSLIASQKETQYFGPGTRLLVL.

This sequence joins TRBV27 and TRBJ1-2; TRBD1 matches at 9 bases. Germline V lookup: CDR1 MNHEY, CDR2 SMNVEV (reference sequence). CDR3 length equals 16 residues. J was trimmed by 6 bases and V by 4 bases; bases with no gene match: 12. CDR3 in DNA: TGTGCCAGCAGTTCTATGGGCGGGACAGGGTCAAATGGCTACACCTTC. Translating it yields CASSSMGGTGSNGYTF.

The chain employs TRBV28 and TRBJ2-1, with 9 bases lining up with TRBD1. Losses at the gene ends were 2 bases for V and 6 bases for J; bases not matched to a gene: 8. The length of the CDR3 is 16 residues. Looked up from germline, CDR1 is MDHEN and CDR2 is SYDVKM. This CDR3 is CASSLAGQGTANEQFF. The CDR3 nucleotides read TGTGCCAGCAGTTTAGCGGGACAGGGAACTGCCAATGAGCAGTTCTTC.

V is TRBV2 and J is TRBJ2-1, with TRBD1 identical over 7 bases. This CDR3 contains 15 residues. V shed 6 bases and J 4 bases; nucleotides not matched to a gene: 9. Germline V CDR1 and CDR2: SNHLY, FYNNEI. The CDR3 DNA reads TGTGCCAGCAGAGAGGACAGGCTACCTTACAATGAGCAGTTCTTC. Protein product: CASREDRLPYNEQFF.